Shown below are 25 T cell receptor beta chains from a single sample sequenced in a study of blood T cell repertoires in COVID-19. The assay was immunoSEQ multiplex PCR, and TCRdb's table has in-frame clones only and misses some. The sample carries 300,000 to 450,000 clones, around 87% recorded once. Sequenced input: PBMCs or T cells enriched from blood (not recorded which). All receptors derive from a man aged 30 to 45 who had recovered from COVID-19.

The chain links TRBV30 to TRBJ1-4; D unresolved. The V end was cut by 0 bases, the J end by 7 bases, with 12 bases between. Germline CDR1 and CDR2: GTSNPN and SVGIG (reference sequence). The CDR3 is 14 amino acids. CDR3: CAWSVNGGSEKLFF. DNA of the CDR3: TGTGCCTGGAGTGTAAATGGAGGTAGTGAAAAACTGTTTTTT. The whole variable domain, remainder taken from reference TRBV30 and TRBJ1-4, is SQTIHQWPATLVQPVGSPLSLECTVEGTSNPNLYWYRQAAGRGLQLLFYSVGIGQISSEVPQNLSASRPQDRQFILSSKKLLLSDSGFYLCAWSVNGGSEKLFFGSGTQLSVL.

This clone showed up just once. The V call is TRBV5-4, the J call TRBJ2-2; 7 bases match TRBD2. The germline gives CDR1 SGHNT, CDR2 YYREEE (reference sequence). This CDR3 region has 16 residues. The trim removed 1 base at V and 1 base at J, leaving 4 bases unmatched. The CDR3 coding sequence is TGTGCCAGCAGCTTGCCCGGGGGGAGGAACACCGGGGAGCTGTTTTTT. Protein: CASSLPGGRNTGELFF.

This clone was counted a single time. The V gene is TRBV5-4, the J gene TRBJ1-6; 9 bases are shared with TRBD1. The CDR3 runs 15 residues. With V trimmed by 2 bases and J by 7 bases, 4 bases remained unmatched. The germline V gene has CDR1 SGHNT and CDR2 YYREEE (reference sequence). The CDR3 coding sequence is TGTGCCAGCAGCTTTGGACAGGGGCAAAATTCACCCCTCCACTTT. Protein product: CASSFGQGQNSPLHF.

The J gene is TRBJ1-5, the V gene TRBV30, with a possible D match to TRBD1 (5 bases). V lost 1 base to trimming and J lost 7 bases, with 17 bases between them. The CDR3 is made up of 15 amino acids. Germline lookup yields CDR1 GTSNPN and CDR2 SVGIG (reference sequence). The CDR3 here is CAWSAPARVHQPQHF. The CDR3 region has the DNA TGTGCCTGGAGTGCTCCGGCCAGGGTCCACCAGCCCCAGCATTTT.

V and J are TRBV2 and TRBJ1-2, with 9 bases identical to TRBD1. The CDR3 totals 14 residues. Germline lookup yields CDR1 SNHLY and CDR2 FYNNEI. With 6 bases clipped from V and 4 bases from J, the junction kept 6 bases outside the gene matches. The CDR3 coding sequence is TGTGCCAGCAGCGTCGAGACAGGGGGCTATGGCTACACCTTC. It codes for CASSVETGGYGYTF.

The chain uses TRBV5-4 and TRBJ1-2; tentatively, D is TRBD1 (6 bases). CDR3 size: 15 residues. The V and J ends lost 6 bases and 7 bases respectively, with 22 bases between them. The germline V gene encodes CDR1 SGHNT and CDR2 YYREEE (reference sequence). CDR3: CASTHWGPSAPGYTF. In DNA, the CDR3 is TGTGCCAGCACCCACTGGGGGCCAAGCGCCCCTGGCTACACCTTC. Complete variable domain (other parts from reference TRBV5-4 and TRBJ1-2): ETGVTQSPTHLIKTRGQQVTLRCSSQSGHNTVSWYQQALGQGPQFIFQYYREEENGRGNFPPRFSGLQFPNYSSELNVNALELDDSALYLCASTHWGPSAPGYTFGSGTRLTVV.

The chain uses TRBV7-9 and TRBJ1-1; 7 positions match TRBD1. This CDR3 region has 15 residues. Germline CDR1 and CDR2: SEHNR and FQNEAQ (reference sequence). Germline trimming cut 2 bases from V and 8 bases from J; bases unmatched to any gene: 11. CDR3 sequence (DNA): TGTGCCAGCAGCTTAAAGGTACGGGACAGTATCGAAGCTTTCTTT. The encoded protein is CASSLKVRDSIEAFF.

This clone came up a few times. CDR3 residues: CASSPLSFGGINRRNTEAFF. In DNA form, the CDR3 reads TGTGCCAGCTCACCACTATCATTTGGGGGGATAAACAGACGGAACACTGAAGCTTTCTTT. The chain uses TRBV18 and TRBJ1-1; maybe TRBD1 (5 bases). The germline CDR1 and CDR2 sequences are KGHSH and LQKENI. V lost 1 base and J lost 1, with 25 bases in between. The CDR3 runs 20 residues.

The genes are TRBV5-1 and TRBJ1-4; no clear D. Between the trimmed V and J ends, which lost 1 base and 6 bases, there was a span of 10 bases. The CDR3 totals 14 residues. Germline V gives CDR1 SGHRS, CDR2 YFSETQ. In DNA, the CDR3 is TGCGCCAGCAGCTTGAGTTTCGGGGATGAAAAACTGTTTTTT. Protein product: CASSLSFGDEKLFF.

The rearrangement joins TRBV1 to TRBJ1-2; TRBD1 reflects the table's D call only, with no check against the DNA. TRBV1 constitutes a pseudogene. There are 13 residues in the CDR3. CDR3 protein: CTSSQDRVYGYTF. The CDR3 region has the DNA TGCACCAGCAGCCAAGACAGGGTGTATGGCTACACCTTC.

The chain is built from TRBV9 and TRBJ2-5, with no clear D. Germline values: CDR1 SGDLS, CDR2 YYNGEE. Trimming took off 0 bases at V and 5 bases at J, with 11 bases between the two ends. CDR3 size: 14 residues. This chain's CDR3 is CASSVEPSGETQYF. In DNA form, the CDR3 reads TGTGCCAGCAGCGTAGAGCCTAGTGGGGAGACCCAGTACTTC.

This clone occurred once. V and J are TRBV10-1 and TRBJ1-4, with 8 bases fitting TRBD1. Losses at the gene ends were 8 bases for V and 2 bases for J; bases not matched to a gene: 4. Germline CDR1 reads WNHNN; CDR2 reads SYGVQD (reference sequence). The CDR3 length is 14 residues. The CDR3 bases are TGCGCCAGCTATCGGACAGGGACTAATGAAAAACTGTTTTTT. It specifies CASYRTGTNEKLFF.

This CDR3 is CASSQGGSTSSYNSPLHF. CDR3 sequence (DNA): TGCGCCAGCAGCCAGGGGGGATCTACGAGCTCCTATAATTCACCCCTCCACTTT. This chain joins TRBV4-1 and TRBJ1-6; D may be TRBD1 (5 bases). The CDR3 runs to 18 residues. Germline V gene sequence: CDR1 MGHRA, CDR2 YSYEKL. V lost 3 bases and J lost 0, with 15 bases in between.

This chain links TRBV6-5 with TRBJ2-1; 7 positions match TRBD1. Germline values: CDR1 MNHEY, CDR2 SVGAGI. The V and J ends lost 7 bases and 4 bases, in that order; junction bases with no gene match: 7. The CDR3 runs 14 residues. The CDR3 DNA is TGTGCCAGCAACGCCGGGACAGATTACAATGAGCAGTTCTTC. It codes for CASNAGTDYNEQFF.

This clone was seen only a few times. The chain uses TRBV12-5 and TRBJ2-7; 8 nucleotides match TRBD1. J was trimmed by 3 bases and V by 4 bases; bases with no gene match: 8. This CDR3 is built from 15 residues. Germline loops: CDR1 LGHNT, CDR2 FRNRAP. The CDR3 DNA reads TGTGCTAGTGGTTCGTACACAGGGGGACACTACGAGCAGTACTTC. As protein: CASGSYTGGHYEQYF.

The chain combines TRBV4-1 with TRBJ1-1; D might be TRBD1 (5 bases). Germline-derived CDR1 and CDR2 are MGHRA and YSYEKL. V dropped 2 bases and J dropped 2 bases, with 12 bases sitting between them. The CDR3 loop spans 15 amino acids. The CDR3 DNA reads as TGCGCCAGCAGCCAAAATCTTCAGGGAAACACTGAAGCTTTCTTT. It is translated as CASSQNLQGNTEAFF.

This sequence joins TRBV7-2 and TRBJ2-2; D gene ambiguous. Germline loops: CDR1 SGHTA, CDR2 FQGNSA. The V end was cut by 2 bases, the J end by 1 base, with 2 bases between. This CDR3 has 13 amino acids. The DNA for the CDR3 is TGTGCCAGCAGCTTACGGAACACCGGGGAGCTGTTTTTT. Translating gives CASSLRNTGELFF.

This chain connects TRBV29-1 to TRBJ2-1, with 7 bases lining up with TRBD1. The CDR3 runs to 13 residues. Trimming removed 4 bases from V and 8 bases from J; junction bases left unmatched: 8. From germline, CDR1 is SQVTM and CDR2 ANQGSEA. The CDR3 bases are TGCAGCGTTGTGAGGGACAGTACCGATGAGCAGTTCTTC. Translation: CSVVRDSTDEQFF.

This clone has just a few counts. The V and J genes are TRBV7-9 and TRBJ1-2; the D gene is possibly TRBD1 (6 bases). This CDR3 spans 13 amino acids. Trimming stripped 4 bases from V and 2 bases from J, with 8 bases between. Germline-derived CDR1 and CDR2 are SEHNR and FQNEAQ (reference sequence). CDR3 protein: CASSWGTNYGYTF. CDR3 DNA: TGTGCCAGCAGCTGGGGGACAAACTATGGCTACACCTTC.

This chain joins TRBV6-1 and TRBJ1-2; D not certain. The V gene lost 0 bases and the J gene lost 4 bases, with 18 bases spanning the gap. The length of the CDR3 is 17 residues. The germline gives CDR1 MNHNS, CDR2 SASEGT. In DNA form, the CDR3 reads TGTGCCAGCAGTGAAGCCCCGTCGTCGACGGCGGCCTATGGCTACACCTTC. It specifies CASSEAPSSTAAYGYTF.

This clone was recorded once. This chain uses TRBV7-2 with TRBJ1-1; no clear D gene. There are 17 residues in the CDR3. The V and J ends lost 5 bases and 5 bases respectively, with 24 bases between them. The germline V gene encodes CDR1 SGHTA and CDR2 FQGNSA. CDR3 sequence (DNA): TGTGCCAGCAGCCCCTCCCGGCGAGGTTTTGGGTGGACTGAAGCTTTCTTT. Translated, it gives CASSPSRRGFGWTEAFF.

V is TRBV5-1 and J is TRBJ2-1; 9 positions agree with TRBD1. V lost 4 bases and J lost 6; bases outside the gene matches: 5. The CDR3 runs 14 residues. The V gene's germline CDR1 is SGHRS and CDR2 YFSETQ. CDR3 nucleotides: TGCGCCAGCAGCCCCGGGACAGGGATCAATGAGCAGTTCTTC. Its translation: CASSPGTGINEQFF.

The chain recombines TRBV6-2 or TRBV6-3 with TRBJ2-5; D gene ambiguous. The germline gives CDR1 MNHEY, CDR2 SVGEGT. This CDR3 comprises 12 residues. The V end lost 3 bases, the J end lost 3 bases, and 5 bases lay between the germline ends. The CDR3 loop is CASSYFEETQYF. Written as DNA, the CDR3 is TGTGCCAGCAGTTATTTCGAAGAGACCCAGTACTTC.

The chain has TRBV5-1 and TRBJ1-6; 10 bases line up with TRBD1. With 0 bases clipped from V and 9 bases from J, the junction kept 0 bases outside the gene matches. Germline CDR1 reads SGHRS; CDR2 reads YFSETQ. This CDR3 region has 14 residues. The CDR3 bases are TGCGCCAGCAGCTTGGGGACAGGGGGTTCACCCCTCCACTTT. Translation: CASSLGTGGSPLHF.

The chain uses TRBV27 and TRBJ1-2; D is perhaps TRBD1 (5 bases). This CDR3 comprises 14 residues. Trimming took off 3 bases at V and 4 bases at J, with 12 bases between the two ends. Germline V gene sequence: CDR1 MNHEY, CDR2 SMNVEV (reference sequence). CDR3 bases: TGTGCCAGCAGTTTGGAGGGGAGGGGCTATGGCTACACCTTC. Protein sequence: CASSLEGRGYGYTF.